The source of this T cell receptor (beta chain) is a study of spatial heterogeneity in lung cancer. Each CDR3 protein is one row after TCRdb ran MiXCR on the 5' RACE reads. The repertoire holds around 6,700 distinct CDR3 sequences, about 7% seen once, with about three quarters in the top ten. In its sample, this clonotype was seen many times. Time point defined: sample taken at primary tumor resection. A total of more than 65 untreated early-stage non-small cell lung cancer patients served as donors. The study sequenced unsorted whole RNA from tumor, nontumor lung or frozen PBMC. The clonotype was recovered from a male donor with early-stage non-small cell lung cancer. The sample here was PBMCs, taken at surgery.

The CDR3 bases are TGCGCCAGCAGCCTCGCCGGGACAGGGTCGGAGACCCAGTACTTC. Its protein is CASSLAGTGSETQYF. The gene calls are TRBV5-1 and TRBJ2-5; 9 bases line up with TRBD1. J lost 5 bases, V lost 4 bases, and 9 bases had no gene match. The CDR3 totals 15 residues. The germline gives CDR1 SGHRS, CDR2 YFSETQ.